These 2 T cell receptor beta chains were all obtained from the same sample, sequenced in a study of blood T cell repertoires in COVID-19. Clones were read by immunoSEQ multiplex PCR, and TCRdb kept only the in-frame ones, dropping some. Altogether approximately 74,000 clones are present, roughly 80% being singletons, with the ten largest covering approximately 5%. Sequenced input: peripheral blood. The receptors were gathered from a woman aged 80 or over with active or convalescent COVID-19.

This clone came up once. This chain links TRBV6-2 or TRBV6-3 with TRBJ1-4; TRBD1 matches at 7 bases. The CDR3 has 14 amino acids. After removal of 2 bases from V and 5 bases from J, the junction contained 2 bases not matched to a gene. CDR1 is MNHEY and CDR2 is SVGEGT in the germline V gene. CDR3: CASSYGGQNEKLFF. The CDR3 nucleotides read TGTGCCAGCAGTTACGGGGGACAGAATGAAAAACTGTTTTTT.

This chain links TRBV5-6 with TRBJ2-1; D may be TRBD2 (6 bases). Per the germline V gene, CDR1 is SGHDT and CDR2 is YYEEEE. The V and J ends lost 4 bases and 15 bases respectively, with 26 bases between them. The CDR3 loop spans 15 amino acids. The CDR3 DNA reads as TGTGCCAGCAGCCTCATATCCCGACTTAGCGGCCGCCCGTTCTTC. It codes for CASSLISRLSGRPFF.